What follows are 14 T cell receptor beta chains derived from one specimen sequenced in a study of cytomegalovirus exposure and HLA in healthy donors. 13 Jbeta primers and 60 Vbeta primers were used for the PCR. Profiled with immunoSEQ multiplex PCR; TCRdb holds only in-frame clones, not every one. The sample shows 150,000 to 200,000 clones, more than 85% of them seen only once. Sequencing was performed on PBMCs. The origin of the receptors is a girl under two years old in good health and CMV-seronegative.

The V gene is TRBV5-1, the J gene TRBJ1-1; 7 bases align to TRBD1. V gave up 4 bases and J gave up 5 bases; unmatched junction bases: 8. From germline, CDR1 is SGHRS and CDR2 YFSETQ. This CDR3 is built from 14 residues. CDR3 loop: CASSVDRVYTEAFF. The DNA for the CDR3 is TGCGCCAGCAGCGTAGACAGGGTCTATACTGAAGCTTTCTTT. The whole variable domain, remainder taken from reference TRBV5-1 and TRBJ1-1, is KAGVTQTPRYLIKTRGQQVTLSCSPISGHRSVSWYQQTPGQGLQFLFEYFSETQRNKGNFPGRFSGRQFSNSRSEMNVSTLELGDSALYLCASSVDRVYTEAFFGQGTRLTVV.

V is TRBV5-1 and J is TRBJ2-2; 9 nucleotides line up with TRBD2. CDR1 SGHRS and CDR2 YFSETQ come from the germline V gene. CDR3 length: 16 amino acids. The V gene end was trimmed by 2 bases and the J gene end by 0 bases; junction bases not matched to a gene: 2. CDR3 residues: CASSLAGGTNTGELFF. CDR3 coding DNA: TGCGCCAGCAGCTTAGCGGGAGGAACGAACACCGGGGAGCTGTTTTTT.

V usage is TRBV20-1 and J usage is TRBJ2-5; TRBD2 is a possible D gene (5 bases). V was clipped by 7 bases and J by 4 bases, with 10 bases between them. CDR3 size: 11 residues. The germline CDR1 and CDR2 sequences are DFQATT and SNEGSKA (reference sequence). CDR3 DNA: TGCAGTGTCGCTAGCCGAGAGACCCAGTACTTC. Its protein product is CSVASRETQYF.

This rearrangement joins TRBV27 to TRBJ1-5; D perhaps matches TRBD1 (6 bases). Trimming took 2 bases from V and 3 from J, leaving 8 bases between them. The CDR3 totals 14 residues. Per germline, CDR1 MNHEY and CDR2 SMNVEV (reference sequence). For the CDR3, the DNA is TGTGCCAGCAGTTTACAGGGGATCAATCAGCCCCAGCATTTT. Residues: CASSLQGINQPQHF.

The chain is built from TRBV4-2 and TRBJ1-1, with D hard to call. Per germline, CDR1 LGHNA and CDR2 YNFKEQ. The CDR3 spans 12 residues. Trimming stripped 0 bases from V and 6 bases from J, with 5 bases between. CDR3 sequence: CASSQESSEAFF. CDR3 DNA: TGTGCCAGCAGCCAAGAAAGCTCTGAAGCTTTCTTT.

The chain employs TRBV15 and TRBJ2-7; the match to TRBD2 covers 11 bases. Looked up from germline, CDR1 is LNHNV and CDR2 is YYDKDF (reference sequence). The V and J ends lost 1 base and 4 bases, in that order; junction bases with no gene match: 6. This CDR3 spans 16 amino acids. The CDR3 nucleotides are TGTGCCACCAGCAGAGGCCGAACTAGCGGGAGTTACGAGCAGTACTTC. Translating it yields CATSRGRTSGSYEQYF.

The chain carries TRBV5-4 and TRBJ2-1, with TRBD2 matching over 7 bases. The CDR3 length is 16 residues. The V and J ends lost 5 bases and 2 bases, in that order; junction bases with no gene match: 10. Germline CDR1 reads SGHNT; CDR2 reads YYREEE (reference sequence). In nucleotides, the CDR3 is TGTGCCAGCAGTGAAGTAGCGGGCCCTCCCTACAATGAGCAGTTCTTC. Amino acid sequence: CASSEVAGPPYNEQFF.

V and J are TRBV7-3 and TRBJ2-2, with D uncertain. This CDR3 has 17 residues. CDR1 is SGHTA and CDR2 is FQGTGA in the germline V gene. V gave up 2 bases and J gave up 0 bases, with 13 bases separating them. The CDR3 DNA reads TGTGCCAGCAGCTTAGATTTGTCTTCAGCGAACACCGGGGAGCTGTTTTTT. Translated: CASSLDLSSANTGELFF.

The chain employs TRBV6-5 and TRBJ1-5, with TRBD1 as a possible D gene (5 bases). The ends were cut back, 5 bases at V and 5 bases at J, with 10 bases in the middle. Germline-derived CDR1 and CDR2 are MNHEY and SVGAGI. The CDR3 contains 13 residues. Written as DNA, the CDR3 is TGTGCCAGCAGTACAGGCCCCTATCAGCCCCAGCATTTT. Protein product: CASSTGPYQPQHF.

The V gene is TRBV6-1, the J gene TRBJ2-1; 8 nucleotides align to TRBD2. The J segment lost 1 base and the V segment lost 2 bases, leaving 7 bases of the junction unmatched. Germline values: CDR1 MNHNS, CDR2 SASEGT. The CDR3 runs to 17 residues. CDR3 loop: CASSEYSGSISYNEQFF. CDR3 coding DNA: TGTGCCAGCAGTGAATACAGCGGGAGTATTTCCTACAATGAGCAGTTCTTC.

The V call is TRBV25-1, the J call TRBJ1-2, with D possibly TRBD1 on 5 matching bases. The CDR3 is 13 amino acids. Looked up from germline, CDR1 is MGHDK and CDR2 is SYGVNS. Trimming took off 6 bases at V and 2 bases at J, with 10 bases between the two ends. In DNA, the CDR3 is TGTGCCAGCAGCCTGCGACAGAACTATGGCTACACCTTC. This codes for CASSLRQNYGYTF.

CDR3 protein: CASSFGRYYEQYF. In nucleotides, the CDR3 is TGTGCCAGCAGTTTTGGCAGGTACTACGAGCAGTACTTC. V usage is TRBV27 and J usage is TRBJ2-7; D not certain. V was shortened by 3 bases and J by 3 bases, with 9 bases between the two germline ends. Germline V CDR1 and CDR2: MNHEY, SMNVEV (reference sequence). This CDR3 contains 13 residues.

The chain couples TRBV4-2 to TRBJ1-1; D unresolved. Looked up from germline, CDR1 is LGHNA and CDR2 is YNFKEQ. The CDR3 length is 15 residues. Trimming pared 0 bases from V and 3 bases from J, leaving 11 bases between. The CDR3 DNA reads TGTGCCAGCAGCCAAGAAAGGCTCCGGGACACTGAAGCTTTCTTT. It codes for CASSQERLRDTEAFF.

The chain links TRBV25-1 to TRBJ2-1; no clear D gene. Germline V gene sequence: CDR1 MGHDK, CDR2 SYGVNS. The CDR3 consists of 15 residues. With 0 bases removed from V and 8 bases from J, the gap between germline ends came to 14 bases. The CDR3 protein is CASSEYRGLMDEQFF. CDR3 bases: TGTGCCAGCAGTGAATATCGAGGTTTAATGGATGAGCAGTTCTTC. The full variable domain, its missing parts supplied by reference TRBV25-1 and TRBJ2-1, is EADIYQTPRYLVIGTGKKITLECSQTMGHDKMYWYQQDPGMELHLIHYSYGVNSTEKGDLSSESTVSRIRTEHFPLTLESARPSHTSQYLCASSEYRGLMDEQFFGPGTRLTVL.